This TCR beta chain was captured in a study of OX40 agonist ivuxolimab in advanced cancers. Context from the whole study: The costimulatory receptor OX40 (CD134) was targeted by ivuxolimab, a fully human IgG2 agonistic monoclonal antibody. Patients were allowed to have had prior anti-PD-1, anti-PD-L1 or anti-CTLA-4 therapy, and approximately 40% of the dose-escalation patients had been treated with checkpoint inhibitors. Intravenous ivuxolimab was administered to patients every 2 weeks at six dose levels: 0.01, 0.1, 0.3, 1.5, 3 and 10 mg/kg. Of the approximately 54 patients in dose escalation, about 20 had hepatocellular carcinoma, some 15 had melanoma, 9 had renal cell carcinoma and 9 had head and neck cancer. Three dose-escalation patients achieved partial responses, one with hepatocellular carcinoma and two with cutaneous melanoma. In the dose-escalation cohort, 82.7% of patients were male, and the mean age was roughly 60 years with a range of roughly 20 to 79. The monotherapy dose-escalation portion (N of about 57 patients) of the phase I ivuxolimab trial is reported in the paper. The point of sequencing TCRbeta in the periphery was to test whether ivuxolimab changed TCR sequence diversity and drove clonal T-cell expansion.

Counted from cysteine to phenylalanine, this CDR3 has 15 amino acids. Only CDR3 DNA is held: 45 bases, read in frame from base 1. The junction shows trimming of 5 bases on V and 4 bases on J, and the gene matches do not reach 6 bases of it. The germline V gene specifies SGHDN as CDR1 and FVKESK as CDR2. General findings and caveats noted by the study authors: In the 0.1-3.0 mg/kg groups, partial responders had among the lowest normalized peripheral clonal expansion, particularly in CD8+ T cells. At doses of 0.1 to 3.0 mg/kg, clonal expansion of both CD4+ and CD8+ blood T cells was observed from baseline to week 6. Low levels of normalized T-cell clonal expansion were also seen in some patients who did not respond. After ivuxolimab, more expanded clones were found on average in CD8+ T cells than in CD4+ T cells. Antigen specificity was not determined for the clonally expanded peripheral T cells.

As for this clone: Its antigen is still unknown. One base away there is no much larger clone; base qualities are not given.

Genomic DNA was extracted from sorted cells for sequencing of the TCRbeta CDR3 region. The immunoSEQ Assay was used to sequence the TCRbeta CDR3 regions. Sourced from immuneACCESS, this table was stored by TCRdb with only in-frame sequences that have V and J called. A share of the clones is absent; for the studies checked, an unresolved V gene accounts for under half, and the remainder has no known explanation. The sample profile shows tens of thousands of clones; over 75% of them were found once. The top ten clones comprise around 4% of the sample. The trial excluded patients who had a history of autoimmune disease or who were on systemic immunosuppression. Peripheral blood for TCR sequencing was collected from all dose cohorts at baseline, on cycle 4 day 1, and on cycle 7 day 1. Samples came from an open-label, multicenter, first-in-human phase I dose-escalation trial of ivuxolimab. Adults with locally advanced or metastatic head and neck squamous cell, hepatocellular, melanoma or renal cell carcinoma were enrolled in the trial. Before TCR sequencing, CD4+ and CD8+ T cells were separately sorted from peripheral blood.

Recombination joined TRBV14 with TRBJ2-2; 8 bases in the junction line up with TRBD1. This sequence was found in an adult with an advanced solid tumor such as melanoma, head and neck, liver or kidney cancer. The sample was CD4+ or CD8+ T cells sorted from blood, taken in a trial of the OX40 agonist ivuxolimab. The CDR3 reads CASSIRGLSTGELFF. The sequenced DNA is TGTGCCAGCAGCATCAGGGGGCTCAGCACCGGGGAGCTGTTTTTT.